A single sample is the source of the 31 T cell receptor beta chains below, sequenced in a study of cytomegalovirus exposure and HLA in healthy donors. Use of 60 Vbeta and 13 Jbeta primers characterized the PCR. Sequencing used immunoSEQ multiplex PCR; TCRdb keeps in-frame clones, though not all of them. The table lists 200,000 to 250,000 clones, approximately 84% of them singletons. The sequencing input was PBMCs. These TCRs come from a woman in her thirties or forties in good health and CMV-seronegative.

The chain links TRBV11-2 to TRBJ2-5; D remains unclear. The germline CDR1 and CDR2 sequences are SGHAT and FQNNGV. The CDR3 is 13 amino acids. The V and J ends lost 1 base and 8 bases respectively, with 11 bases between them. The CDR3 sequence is CASSLVETLTQYF. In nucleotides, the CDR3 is TGTGCCAGCAGCTTAGTGGAGACCTTAACCCAGTACTTC.

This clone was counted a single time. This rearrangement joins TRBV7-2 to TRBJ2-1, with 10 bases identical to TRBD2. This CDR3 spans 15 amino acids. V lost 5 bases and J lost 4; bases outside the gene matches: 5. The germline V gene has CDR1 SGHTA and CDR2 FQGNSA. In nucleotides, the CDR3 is TGTGCCAGCAGCCCCAGCGGGGGGGGATACAATGAGCAGTTCTTC. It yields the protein CASSPSGGGYNEQFF.

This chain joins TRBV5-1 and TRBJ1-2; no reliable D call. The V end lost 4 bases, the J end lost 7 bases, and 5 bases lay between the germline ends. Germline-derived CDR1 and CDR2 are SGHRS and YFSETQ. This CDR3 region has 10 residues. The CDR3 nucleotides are TGCGCCAGCAGCCCCCTTGGCTACACCTTC. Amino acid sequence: CASSPLGYTF.

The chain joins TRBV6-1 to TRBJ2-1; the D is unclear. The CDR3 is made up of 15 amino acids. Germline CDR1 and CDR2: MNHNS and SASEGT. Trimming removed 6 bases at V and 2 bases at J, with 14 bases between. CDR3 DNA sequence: TGTGCCAGCAGCAAGACGCTAGATCCCTACAATGAGCAGTTCTTC. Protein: CASSKTLDPYNEQFF.

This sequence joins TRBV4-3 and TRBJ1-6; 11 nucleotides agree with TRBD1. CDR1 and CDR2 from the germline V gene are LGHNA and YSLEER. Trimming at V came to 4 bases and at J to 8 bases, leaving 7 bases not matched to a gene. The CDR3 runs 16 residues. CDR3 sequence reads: CASSPRTGGAYSPLHF. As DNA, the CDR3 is TGCGCCAGCAGCCCCAGGACAGGGGGCGCGTATTCACCCCTCCACTTT.

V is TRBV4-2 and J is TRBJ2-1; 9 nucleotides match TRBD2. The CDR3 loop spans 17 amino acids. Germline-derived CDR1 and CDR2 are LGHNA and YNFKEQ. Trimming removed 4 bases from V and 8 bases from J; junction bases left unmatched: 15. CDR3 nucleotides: TGTGCCAGCAGCCCGAGATCGGGGGCGGGGGGGCCCTATGAGCAGTTCTTC. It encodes CASSPRSGAGGPYEQFF.

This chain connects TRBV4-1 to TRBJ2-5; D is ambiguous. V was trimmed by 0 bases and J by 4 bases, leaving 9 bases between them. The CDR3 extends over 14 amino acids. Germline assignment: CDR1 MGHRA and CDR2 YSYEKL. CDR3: CASSQESRGETQYF. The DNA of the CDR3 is TGCGCCAGCAGCCAAGAGAGCCGAGGAGAGACCCAGTACTTC.

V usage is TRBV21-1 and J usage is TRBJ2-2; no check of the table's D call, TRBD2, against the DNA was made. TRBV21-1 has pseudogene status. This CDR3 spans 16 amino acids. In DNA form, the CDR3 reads TGTGCCAGCAGGCCTCGTAGGGGAGGGAACACCGGGGAGCTGTTTTTT. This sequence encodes CASRPRRGGNTGELFF.

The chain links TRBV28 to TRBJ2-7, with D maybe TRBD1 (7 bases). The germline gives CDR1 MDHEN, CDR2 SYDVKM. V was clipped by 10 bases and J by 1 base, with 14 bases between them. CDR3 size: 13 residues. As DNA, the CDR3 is TGTGCCACCAAGGGGGGACAGTCCTACGAGCAGTACTTC. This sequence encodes CATKGGQSYEQYF.

CDR3 region: CASSLTAGGSTDTQYF. In DNA, the CDR3 is TGTGCCAGCAGCTTAACGGCGGGGGGGAGCACAGATACGCAGTATTTT. The chain uses TRBV7-3 and TRBJ2-3, with 9 positions matching TRBD2. J lost 0 bases, V lost 0 bases, and 1 base had no gene match. The CDR3 consists of 16 residues. Germline V gene sequence: CDR1 SGHTA, CDR2 FQGTGA.

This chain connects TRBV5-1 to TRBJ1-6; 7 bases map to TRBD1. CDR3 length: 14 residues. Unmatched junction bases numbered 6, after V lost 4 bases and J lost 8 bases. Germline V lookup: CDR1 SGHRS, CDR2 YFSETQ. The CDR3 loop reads CASSQGQTDSPLHF. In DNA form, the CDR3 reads TGCGCCAGCAGCCAGGGACAGACAGATTCACCCCTCCACTTT.

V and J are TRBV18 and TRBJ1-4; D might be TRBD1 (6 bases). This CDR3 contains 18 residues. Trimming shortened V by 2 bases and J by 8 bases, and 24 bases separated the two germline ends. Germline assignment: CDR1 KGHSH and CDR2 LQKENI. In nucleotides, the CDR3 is TGTGCCAGCTCACCAAACACAGGGTCCAGGCCCCTTCAGGAAAAACTGTTTTTT. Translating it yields CASSPNTGSRPLQEKLFF.

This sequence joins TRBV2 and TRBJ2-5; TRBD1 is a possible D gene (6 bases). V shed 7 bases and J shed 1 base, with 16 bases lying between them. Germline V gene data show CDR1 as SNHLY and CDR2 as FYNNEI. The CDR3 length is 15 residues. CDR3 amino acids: CASTRRGGPQETQYF. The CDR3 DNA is TGTGCCAGCACTCGCAGGGGTGGGCCCCAAGAGACCCAGTACTTC.

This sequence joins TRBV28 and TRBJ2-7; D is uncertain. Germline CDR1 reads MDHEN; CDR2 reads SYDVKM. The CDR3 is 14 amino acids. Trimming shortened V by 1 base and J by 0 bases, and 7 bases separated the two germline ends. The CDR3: CASSLSRSSYEQYF. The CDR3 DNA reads TGTGCCAGCAGTTTATCTAGGAGCTCCTACGAGCAGTACTTC.

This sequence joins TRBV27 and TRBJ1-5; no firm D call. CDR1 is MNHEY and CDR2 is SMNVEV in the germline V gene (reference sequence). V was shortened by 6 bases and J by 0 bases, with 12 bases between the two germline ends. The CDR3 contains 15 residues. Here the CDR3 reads CASSREGYSNQPQHF. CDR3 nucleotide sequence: TGTGCCAGCAGCCGTGAGGGTTATAGCAATCAGCCCCAGCATTTT.

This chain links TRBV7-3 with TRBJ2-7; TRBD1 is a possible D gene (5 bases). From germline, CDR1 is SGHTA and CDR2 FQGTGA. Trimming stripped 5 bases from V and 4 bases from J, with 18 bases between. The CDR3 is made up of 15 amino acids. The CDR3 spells CASSPRTPFLYEQYF. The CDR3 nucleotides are TGTGCCAGCAGCCCTAGGACACCATTCCTATACGAGCAGTACTTC.

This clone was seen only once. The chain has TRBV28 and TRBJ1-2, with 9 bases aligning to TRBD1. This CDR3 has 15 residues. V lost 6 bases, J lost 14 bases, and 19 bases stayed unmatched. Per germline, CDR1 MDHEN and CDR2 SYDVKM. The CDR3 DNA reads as TGTGCCAGCAGAACATTCGGACAGGGGCCCACCATATGGACCTTC. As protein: CASRTFGQGPTIWTF.

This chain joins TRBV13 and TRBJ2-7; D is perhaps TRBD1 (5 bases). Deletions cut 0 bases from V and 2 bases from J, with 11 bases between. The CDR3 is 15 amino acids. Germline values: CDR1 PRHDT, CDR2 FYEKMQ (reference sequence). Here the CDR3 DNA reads TGTGCCAGCAGCTTAGGGGTAGGGGTCCCCTACGAGCAGTACTTC. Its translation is CASSLGVGVPYEQYF.

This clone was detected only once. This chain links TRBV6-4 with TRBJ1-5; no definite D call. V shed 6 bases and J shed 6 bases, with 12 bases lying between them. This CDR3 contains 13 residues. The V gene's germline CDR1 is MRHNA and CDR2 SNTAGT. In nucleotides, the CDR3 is TGTGCCAGCAGCGCAATGGAGGGTCAGCCCCAGCATTTT. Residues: CASSAMEGQPQHF.

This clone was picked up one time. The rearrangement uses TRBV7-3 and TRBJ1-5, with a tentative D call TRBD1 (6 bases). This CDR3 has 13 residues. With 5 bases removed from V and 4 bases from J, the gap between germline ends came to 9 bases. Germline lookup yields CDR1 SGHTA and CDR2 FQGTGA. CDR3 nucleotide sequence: TGTGCCAGCAGCCGTGACAGGAATCAGCCCCAGCATTTT. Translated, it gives CASSRDRNQPQHF.

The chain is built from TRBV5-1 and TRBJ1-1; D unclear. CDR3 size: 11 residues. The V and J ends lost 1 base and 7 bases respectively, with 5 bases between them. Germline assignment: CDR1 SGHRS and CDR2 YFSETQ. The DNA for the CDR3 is TGCGCCAGCAGCTTGTCGGGTGAAGCTTTCTTT. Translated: CASSLSGEAFF.

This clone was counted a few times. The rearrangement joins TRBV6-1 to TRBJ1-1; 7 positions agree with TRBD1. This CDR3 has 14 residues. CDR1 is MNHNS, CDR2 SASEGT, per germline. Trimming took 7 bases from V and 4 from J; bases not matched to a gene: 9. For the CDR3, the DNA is TGTGCCAGCACTAGGACAGGTACAGTCACTGAAGCTTTCTTT. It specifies CASTRTGTVTEAFF.

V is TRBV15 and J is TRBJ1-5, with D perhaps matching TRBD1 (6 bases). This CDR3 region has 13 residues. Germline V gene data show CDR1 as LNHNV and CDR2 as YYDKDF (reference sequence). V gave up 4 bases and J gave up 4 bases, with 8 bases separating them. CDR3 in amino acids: CATSKDRNQPQHF. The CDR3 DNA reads TGTGCCACCAGCAAGGACAGAAATCAGCCCCAGCATTTT.

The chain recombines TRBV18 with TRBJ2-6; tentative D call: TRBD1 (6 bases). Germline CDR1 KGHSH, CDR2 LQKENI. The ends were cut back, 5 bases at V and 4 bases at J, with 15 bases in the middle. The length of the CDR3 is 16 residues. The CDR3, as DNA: TGTGCCAGCTCATCCAACCCAGGGGCAGGGGCCAACGTCCTGACTTTC. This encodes CASSSNPGAGANVLTF.

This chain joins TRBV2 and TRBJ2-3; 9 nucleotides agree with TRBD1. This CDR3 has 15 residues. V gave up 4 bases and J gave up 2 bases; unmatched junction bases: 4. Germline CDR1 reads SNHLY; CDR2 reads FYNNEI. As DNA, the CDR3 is TGTGCCAGCAGTGGACAGGGGGTGGACACAGATACGCAGTATTTT. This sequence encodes CASSGQGVDTDTQYF.

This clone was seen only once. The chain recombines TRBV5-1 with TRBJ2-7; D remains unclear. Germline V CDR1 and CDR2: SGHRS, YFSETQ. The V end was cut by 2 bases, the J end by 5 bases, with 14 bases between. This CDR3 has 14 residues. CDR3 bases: TGCGCCAGCAGCTTAGGCCAGGTGAACGACGAGCAGTACTTC. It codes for CASSLGQVNDEQYF. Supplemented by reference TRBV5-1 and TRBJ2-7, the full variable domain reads KAGVTQTPRYLIKTRGQQVTLSCSPISGHRSVSWYQQTPGQGLQFLFEYFSETQRNKGNFPGRFSGRQFSNSRSEMNVSTLELGDSALYLCASSLGQVNDEQYFGPGTRLTVT.

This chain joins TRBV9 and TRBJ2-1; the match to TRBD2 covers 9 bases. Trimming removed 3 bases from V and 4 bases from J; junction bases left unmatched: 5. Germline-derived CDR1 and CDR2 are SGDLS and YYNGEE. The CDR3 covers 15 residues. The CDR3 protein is CASSASGGRYNEQFF. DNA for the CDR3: TGTGCCAGCAGCGCAAGCGGGGGGAGATACAATGAGCAGTTCTTC.

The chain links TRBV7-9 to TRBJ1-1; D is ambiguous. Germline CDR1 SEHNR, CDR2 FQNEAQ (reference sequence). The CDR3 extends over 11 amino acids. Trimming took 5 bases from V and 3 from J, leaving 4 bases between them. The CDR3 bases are TGTGCCAGCAGCCCGGACACTGAAGCTTTCTTT. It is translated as CASSPDTEAFF.

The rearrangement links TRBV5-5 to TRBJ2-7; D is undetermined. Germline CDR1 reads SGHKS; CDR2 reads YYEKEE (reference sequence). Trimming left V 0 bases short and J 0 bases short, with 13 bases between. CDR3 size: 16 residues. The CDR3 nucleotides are TGTGCCAGCAGCTTGGATGTCAGCGTGAACTCCTACGAGCAGTACTTC. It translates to CASSLDVSVNSYEQYF.

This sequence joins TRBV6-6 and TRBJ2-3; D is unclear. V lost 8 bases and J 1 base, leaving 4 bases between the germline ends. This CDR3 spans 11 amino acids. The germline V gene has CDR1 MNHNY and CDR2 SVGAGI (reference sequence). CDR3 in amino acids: CASLRTDTQYF. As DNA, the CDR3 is TGTGCCAGCCTACGCACAGATACGCAGTATTTT.

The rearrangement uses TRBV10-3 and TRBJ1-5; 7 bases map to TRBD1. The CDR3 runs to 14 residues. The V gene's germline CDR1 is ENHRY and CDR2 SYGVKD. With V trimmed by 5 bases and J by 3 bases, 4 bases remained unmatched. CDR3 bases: TGTGCCATCAGTACAGGGGAGGCCAATCAGCCCCAGCATTTT. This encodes CAISTGEANQPQHF.